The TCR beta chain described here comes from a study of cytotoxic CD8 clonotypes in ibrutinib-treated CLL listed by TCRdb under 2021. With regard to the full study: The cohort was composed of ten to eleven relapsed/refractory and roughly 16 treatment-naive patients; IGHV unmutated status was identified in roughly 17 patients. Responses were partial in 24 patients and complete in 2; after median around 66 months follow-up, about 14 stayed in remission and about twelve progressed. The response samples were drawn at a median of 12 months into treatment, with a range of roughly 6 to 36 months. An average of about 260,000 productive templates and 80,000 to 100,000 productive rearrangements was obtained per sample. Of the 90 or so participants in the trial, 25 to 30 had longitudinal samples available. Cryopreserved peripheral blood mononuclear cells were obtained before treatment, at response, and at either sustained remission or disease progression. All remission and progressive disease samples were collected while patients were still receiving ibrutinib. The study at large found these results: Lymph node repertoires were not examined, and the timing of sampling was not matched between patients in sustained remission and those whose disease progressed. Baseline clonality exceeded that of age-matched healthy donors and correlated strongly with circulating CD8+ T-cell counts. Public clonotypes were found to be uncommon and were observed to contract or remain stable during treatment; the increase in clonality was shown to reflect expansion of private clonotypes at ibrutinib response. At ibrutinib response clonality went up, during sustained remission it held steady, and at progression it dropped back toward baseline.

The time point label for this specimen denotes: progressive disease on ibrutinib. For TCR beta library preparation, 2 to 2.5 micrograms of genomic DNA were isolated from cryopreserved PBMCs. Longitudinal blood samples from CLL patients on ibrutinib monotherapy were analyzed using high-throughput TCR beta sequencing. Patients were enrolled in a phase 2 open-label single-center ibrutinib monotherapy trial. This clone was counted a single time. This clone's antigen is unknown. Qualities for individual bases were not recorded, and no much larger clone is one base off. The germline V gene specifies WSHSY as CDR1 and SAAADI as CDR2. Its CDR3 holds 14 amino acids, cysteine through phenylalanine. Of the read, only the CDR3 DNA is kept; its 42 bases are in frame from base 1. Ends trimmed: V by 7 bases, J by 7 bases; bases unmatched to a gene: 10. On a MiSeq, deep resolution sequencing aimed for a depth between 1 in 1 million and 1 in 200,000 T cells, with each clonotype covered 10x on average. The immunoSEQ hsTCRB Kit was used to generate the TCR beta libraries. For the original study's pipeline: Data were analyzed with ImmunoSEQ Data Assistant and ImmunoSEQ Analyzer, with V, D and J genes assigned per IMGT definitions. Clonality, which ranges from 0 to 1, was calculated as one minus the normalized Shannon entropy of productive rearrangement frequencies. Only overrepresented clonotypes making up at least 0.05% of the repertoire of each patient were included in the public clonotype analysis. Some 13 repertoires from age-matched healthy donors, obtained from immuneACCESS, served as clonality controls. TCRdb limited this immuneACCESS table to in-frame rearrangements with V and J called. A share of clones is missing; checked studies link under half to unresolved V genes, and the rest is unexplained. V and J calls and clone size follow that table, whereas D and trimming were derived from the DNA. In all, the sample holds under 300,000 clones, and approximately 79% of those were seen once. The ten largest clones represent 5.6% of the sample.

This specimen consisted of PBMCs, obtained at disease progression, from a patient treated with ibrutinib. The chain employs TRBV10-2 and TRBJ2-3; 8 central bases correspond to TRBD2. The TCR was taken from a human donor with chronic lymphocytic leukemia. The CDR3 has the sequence CASNGGGGTYTQYF. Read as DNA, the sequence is TGCGCCAGCAACGGGGGCGGGGGGACATATACGCAGTATTTT.